These 17 T cell receptor beta chains were all obtained from the same sample, sequenced in a study of T cell responses to AZD1222 COVID-19 vaccine (dated by TCRdb to the early 2020s). The time point label of this sample denotes: about 28 days (+/-7) after the second vaccine dose. The method behind the library was the immunoSEQ multiplex PCR assay. TCRdb took this table from immuneACCESS and kept in-frame rearrangements with V and J called. Such tables lack part of the clones; where checked against another copy, unresolved V genes explain under half of the gap, and the rest is unexplained. This sample holds 95,000 to 130,000 clones; roughly nine tenths were observed only once. Around 1.6% of the sample is held by the ten biggest clonotypes. Sequences were derived from peripheral blood, sampled 28 days after the second AZD1222 dose. These receptors were collected from an adult who received the AZD1222 COVID-19 vaccine.

CDR3 nucleotides: TGTGCCAGCAATAAACCGGTGAACACTGAAGCTTTCTTT. Translation gives CASNKPVNTEAFF. The genes are TRBV28 and TRBJ1-1, with D uncertain. V lost 7 bases and J lost 0, with 9 bases in between. From germline, CDR1 is MDHEN and CDR2 SYDVKM. The CDR3 sequence is 13 residues long. The variable domain in full, with the rest retrieved from reference TRBV28 and TRBJ1-1, is DVKVTQSSRYLVKRTGEKVFLECVQDMDHENMFWYRQDPGLGLRLIYFSYDVKMKEKGDIPEGYSVSREKKERFSLILESASTNQTSMYLCASNKPVNTEAFFGQGTRLTVV.

This clone appeared once. The rearrangement links TRBV5-5 to TRBJ2-1; D not certain. The CDR3 length is 17 residues. The V gene lost 1 base and the J gene lost 5 bases, with 19 bases spanning the gap. Germline values: CDR1 SGHKS, CDR2 YYEKEE (reference sequence). DNA of the CDR3: TGTGCCAGCAGCTTGTATCCTCCCGGGTTAGGAAACAATGAGCAGTTCTTC. Its translation: CASSLYPPGLGNNEQFF.

J is TRBJ1-6 and V is TRBV28; D might be TRBD1 (5 bases). The V end was cut by 8 bases, the J end by 14 bases, with 22 bases between. From germline, CDR1 is MDHEN and CDR2 SYDVKM. The CDR3 covers 14 residues. The CDR3 coding sequence is TGTGCCAGCGGGGGTACGGGGCCCCTAAGCTCCCTCCACTTT. Residues: CASGGTGPLSSLHF.

The J gene is TRBJ2-5, the V gene TRBV7-6; weak D call: TRBD2 (6 bases). CDR1 and CDR2 from the germline V gene are SGHVS and FNYEAQ. The CDR3 totals 15 residues. V lost 0 bases and J 4 bases, leaving 12 bases between the germline ends. The CDR3 sequence is CASSLAGGESETQYF. CDR3 bases: TGTGCCAGCAGCTTAGCCGGGGGAGAGTCAGAGACCCAGTACTTC. The entire variable domain, with the rest obtained from reference TRBV7-6 and TRBJ2-5, is as follows: GAGVSQSPRYKVTKRGQDVALRCDPISGHVSLYWYRQALGQGPEFLTYFNYEAQQDKSGLPNDRFSAERPEGSISTLTIQRTEQRDSAMYRCASSLAGGESETQYFGPGTRLLVL.

The chain links TRBV5-1 to TRBJ1-1; 7 bases match TRBD1. With 4 bases clipped from V and 8 bases from J, the junction kept 8 bases outside the gene matches. The CDR3 is 13 amino acids. The germline gives CDR1 SGHRS, CDR2 YFSETQ. CDR3 region: CASSLQGQREAFF. CDR3 coding DNA: TGCGCCAGCAGCCTCCAGGGACAGAGGGAAGCTTTCTTT.

A few counts support this clone. The J gene is TRBJ2-5, the V gene TRBV30; D call uncertain. Germline values: CDR1 GTSNPN, CDR2 SVGIG (reference sequence). This CDR3 has 13 amino acids. V lost 0 bases and J 2 bases, leaving 7 bases between the germline ends. Here the CDR3 reads CAWSVAVQETQYF. CDR3 nucleotides: TGTGCCTGGAGTGTCGCGGTGCAAGAGACCCAGTACTTC. Variable domain in full (rest from reference TRBV30 and TRBJ2-5): SQTIHQWPATLVQPVGSPLSLECTVEGTSNPNLYWYRQAAGRGLQLLFYSVGIGQISSEVPQNLSASRPQDRQFILSSKKLLLSDSGFYLCAWSVAVQETQYFGPGTRLLVL.

The V gene is TRBV5-1, the J gene TRBJ2-7; D not resolved. CDR1 and CDR2 from the germline V gene are SGHRS and YFSETQ. The CDR3 is made up of 13 amino acids. Between the trimmed V and J ends, which lost 1 base and 3 bases, there was a span of 8 bases. The CDR3 sequence: CASSLLGDYEQYF. In nucleotides, the CDR3 is TGCGCCAGCAGCTTGTTAGGAGACTACGAGCAGTACTTC.

The V call is TRBV28, the J call TRBJ1-2, with 7 bases fitting TRBD1. Per germline, CDR1 MDHEN and CDR2 SYDVKM. Trimming took 2 bases from V and 4 from J; bases not matched to a gene: 7. This CDR3 contains 15 residues. This chain's CDR3 is CASSLAGQPSYGYTF. The CDR3 DNA reads TGTGCCAGCAGTTTAGCGGGACAGCCTAGCTATGGCTACACCTTC.

V gene TRBV7-8 combines with J gene TRBJ2-7, with 7 bases aligning to TRBD2. The trim removed 1 base at V and 2 bases at J, leaving 5 bases unmatched. Germline V lookup: CDR1 SGHVS, CDR2 FQNEAQ. The CDR3 loop spans 15 amino acids. As DNA, the CDR3 is TGTGCCAGCAGCTTAGACGGACTAGGGACCTACGAGCAGTACTTC. Translating gives CASSLDGLGTYEQYF.

The gene calls are TRBV5-4 and TRBJ1-3, with 10 bases identical to TRBD1. Trimming cost V 3 bases and J 3 bases; bases outside gene matches: 6. The V gene's germline CDR1 is SGHNT and CDR2 YYREEE (reference sequence). CDR3 size: 16 residues. CDR3 in DNA: TGTGCCAGCAGCTCGGACAGGGGGATATTTGGAAACACCATATATTTT. This encodes CASSSDRGIFGNTIYF.

V gene TRBV27 combines with J gene TRBJ2-1; 14 nucleotides match TRBD2. Unmatched junction bases numbered 8, after V lost 4 bases and J lost 9 bases. There are 16 residues in the CDR3. Germline V gives CDR1 MNHEY, CDR2 SMNVEV (reference sequence). CDR3 DNA: TGTGCCAGCAGTTCGGGACTAGCGGGAGATGGGGGTGAGCAGTTCTTC. Translating gives CASSSGLAGDGGEQFF.

The chain has TRBV15 and TRBJ2-7, with D perhaps being TRBD1 or TRBD2 (5 bases each). This CDR3 contains 16 residues. Germline V gives CDR1 LNHNV, CDR2 YYDKDF (reference sequence). Trimming left V 5 bases short and J 2 bases short, with 19 bases between. In DNA, the CDR3 is TGTGCCACCAGCGCACCGGGACGGAGGTCCCCCTACGAGCAGTACTTC. It specifies CATSAPGRRSPYEQYF.

The chain combines TRBV20-1 with TRBJ2-4; 7 nucleotides line up with TRBD2. Per the germline V gene, CDR1 is DFQATT and CDR2 is SNEGSKA (reference sequence). This CDR3 region has 10 residues. Trimming cost V 6 bases and J 9 bases; bases outside gene matches: 2. CDR3 in DNA: TGCAGTGCCCCGGGAGGCATTCAGTACTTC. Its protein product is CSAPGGIQYF.

J is TRBJ2-1 and V is TRBV11-2, with TRBD2 identical over 9 bases. Germline CDR1 and CDR2: SGHAT and FQNNGV. Germline trimming cut 3 bases from V and 7 bases from J; bases unmatched to any gene: 7. This CDR3 is 15 amino acids long. CDR3 in DNA: TGTGCCAGCAGCTTGCTAGCGGGACTATCTAATGAGCAGTTCTTC. It yields the protein CASSLLAGLSNEQFF. Based on the CDR3 plus reference TRBV11-2 and TRBJ2-1, the full variable domain is EAGVAQSPRYKIIEKRQSVAFWCNPISGHATLYWYQQILGQGPKLLIQFQNNGVVDDSQLPKDRFSAERLKGVDSTLKIQPAKLEDSAVYLCASSLLAGLSNEQFFGPGTRLTVL.

This chain links TRBV10-2 with TRBJ1-1; possibly TRBD1 for D (5 bases). V was trimmed by 5 bases and J by 0 bases, leaving 10 bases between them. The CDR3 contains 14 residues. Looked up from germline, CDR1 is WSHSY and CDR2 is SAAADI. The chain's CDR3 is CASSRDSVNTEAFF. The CDR3, as DNA: TGCGCCAGCAGTCGGGACTCGGTGAACACTGAAGCTTTCTTT.

The rearrangement uses TRBV2 and TRBJ1-5; no clear D. There are 12 residues in the CDR3. The germline V and J ends were trimmed by 6 bases and 4 bases, with 7 bases remaining between them. Germline CDR1 is SNHLY and CDR2 is FYNNEI. The CDR3: CASRGVNQPQHF. The CDR3 DNA follows: TGTGCCAGCAGGGGTGTAAATCAGCCCCAGCATTTT.

This rearrangement joins TRBV2 to TRBJ2-1, with 9 positions matching TRBD2. V lost 5 bases to trimming and J lost 0 bases; unmatched junction nucleotides: 8. The CDR3 loop spans 17 amino acids. CDR1 is SNHLY and CDR2 is FYNNEI in the germline V gene. The CDR3 DNA is TGTGCCAGCAGTCCACTAGCGGGCCGAAGCTCCTACAATGAGCAGTTCTTC. Translation gives CASSPLAGRSSYNEQFF.